A selection of T cell receptor beta chains follows, all from one sample in a study of CD8+ T cells in alopecia areata. TCRdb's table, derived via immunoSEQ multiplex PCR, lists solely in-frame clones and lacks some. The sample lists about 180,000 clones, 40% to 55% occurring once. The sample here was CD8+ T cells sorted from blood, taken at roughly week 52, from a patient treated with tofacitinib. The receptors stem from a human donor with alopecia areata. CDR3s include the opening cysteine and the closing phenylalanine or tryptophan. Each record gives: CDR3 DNA, CDR3 protein, V gene, D gene, J gene, clone size. The D gene is left open where the match is weak. Not all rows give a size; the values are once, few, many and, for expanded clones, a class.

TGTGCCTGGAGCGACGGACAGGGAACCTCTGGCTACACCTTC | CAWSDGQGTSGYTF | TRBV30 | TRBD1 | TRBJ1-2 | NA
TGTGCCAGCTGCCTCAGGTACGGCAATGAGCAGTTCTTC | CASCLRYGNEQFF | TRBV2 | NA | TRBJ2-1 | NA
TGTGCCAGCAGCGGTGGGCTAGCCTCCTACAATGAGCAGTTCTTC | CASSGGLASYNEQFF | TRBV9 | NA | TRBJ2-1 | NA
TGTGCCAGCAGCTACTCGACGCGGGGGGAAAAACTGTTTTTT | CASSYSTRGEKLFF | TRBV11-2 | NA | TRBJ1-4 | NA
TGTGCCAGCAGTCCTAGCGGGGGAAACACCGGGGAGCTGTTTTTT | CASSPSGGNTGELFF | TRBV6-5 | TRBD2 | TRBJ2-2 | NA
TGTGCCAGCAGTTACTACGGACAGGGGGCTTCACCCCTCCACTTT | CASSYYGQGASPLHF | TRBV6-5 | TRBD1 | TRBJ1-6 | NA
TGCGCCAGCAGCCTCGGTGGGGCGGATAGCAATCAGCCCCAGCATTTT | CASSLGGADSNQPQHF | TRBV4-1 | NA | TRBJ1-5 | NA
TGTGCCAGCAGCTTAATCGCGGGGGTCGGACATGAAAAACTGTTTTTT | CASSLIAGVGHEKLFF | TRBV7-9 | NA | TRBJ1-4 | few
TGTGCCAGCAGCGTCTCCGGGACAGGGCGATCTGAAGCTTTCTTT | CASSVSGTGRSEAFF | TRBV9 | TRBD1 | TRBJ1-1 | NA
TGTGCCAGCTCTCTAAGGGGATTCGACTATGGCTACACCTTC | CASSLRGFDYGYTF | TRBV6-1 | NA | TRBJ1-2 | few
TGTGCCAGCAGCAAATCCGGGACAGGGGGCATGAAGACCCAGTACTTC | CASSKSGTGGMKTQYF | TRBV7-9 | TRBD1 | TRBJ2-5 | NA
TGCAGCGTTGCTTACGGGGAGCTGTTTTTT | CSVAYGELFF | TRBV29-1 | NA | TRBJ2-2 | few
TGTGCCAGCAGCTTAAAGGGTGGCAACACTGAAGCTTTCTTT | CASSLKGGNTEAFF | TRBV5-6 | NA | TRBJ1-1 | NA
TGTGCCAGCAGCCAACGGACAGGGCGAGAGACCCAGTACTTC | CASSQRTGRETQYF | TRBV6-5 | TRBD1 | TRBJ2-5 | NA
TGTGCCAGCAGCCAAGATCCAACCTGGACAGGGCCGAACACTGAAGCTTTCTTT | CASSQDPTWTGPNTEAFF | TRBV4-2 | TRBD1 | TRBJ1-1 | NA
TGTGCCTGGAGTGTAATCCACGAGCAGTACTTC | CAWSVIHEQYF | TRBV30 | NA | TRBJ2-7 | NA
TGTGCCATCAGTGAGCCGGCGGGGCAGCACGAGCAGTACTTC | CAISEPAGQHEQYF | TRBV10-3 | NA | TRBJ2-7 | few
TGTGCCAGCAGCTTAGAGAACAGGGAAAACATTCAGCACTTC | CASSLENRENIQHF | TRBV7-8 | NA | TRBJ2-4 | few
TGTGCCTGGAGTGTCTTGGCAGGGGGGATGAACACTGAAGCTTTCTTT | CAWSVLAGGMNTEAFF | TRBV30 | TRBD1 | TRBJ1-1 | NA
TGTGCCTGGAGTGTAGCCGGCTACGAGCAGTACTTC | CAWSVAGYEQYF | TRBV30 | NA | TRBJ2-7 | NA
TGCGCCAGCGGCGTAACCACCGGGGGGGCCAAGGATGAGCAGTTCTTC | CASGVTTGGAKDEQFF | TRBV5-1 | TRBD2 | TRBJ2-1 | NA
TGCAGCGTTGATGCGGGCAATGAAGCTTTCTTT | CSVDAGNEAFF | TRBV29-1 | NA | TRBJ1-1 | NA